This T cell receptor (beta chain) was obtained from a study of T cell repertoires in cytomegalovirus infection (dated by TCRdb to between 2018 and 2020). Study-wide context: Alongside well-studied HLA-B-restricted epitopes, the peptide stimulations were aimed at recently identified HLA-C-restricted CMV epitopes, whose presentation resists viral immunomodulation. Donor HLA type was relevant to the analysis, because carriage of CMV infection together with the matching HLA type was indicated by public TCR beta signatures. The full study reports these points: The ex vivo response was dominated by HLA-C-restricted CMV-specific TCR beta clonotypes, which also provided the single most frequent clonotype in two of eight donors. Cumulative frequency of public TCR beta family members discriminated carriers of CMV infection plus the relevant HLA type in this cohort and an independent approximately 340-donor cohort.

Sequencing was carried out with an Illumina HiSeq 1500. In-frame beta chains were kept once TCRdb had trimmed the public reads at Q25 with fastp and called clones with MiXCR. Every CDR3 protein is listed once, alongside the most common genes and DNA of its rows. This sample comprises 650,000 to 900,000 distinct CDR3 sequences, about 29% of them detected only once. The leading ten clones occupy around 13% of the sample. In light of the paper, this sample's treatment or condition label describes: in vitro stimulation with specific CMV peptide epitopes to enrich CMV-specific T cells. Notes on this clonotype: It lacks a known antigen. There are no base qualities to consult, and no much larger clone falls within one base.

Based on the germline V gene (reference sequence), the CDR1 and CDR2 sequences are MNHEY and SMNVEV. V is cut by 2 bases and J by 1 base, and the space between the germline ends is 11 bases. Spanning cysteine to phenylalanine, the CDR3 consists of 15 amino acids. The kept DNA is CDR3 alone, 45 bases in frame from the first base. The chain couples TRBV27 to TRBJ1-1; TRBD1 is a possible D gene, resting on 5 matching bases. The sequencing here drew on cultured CD8+ T cells from PBMCs, taken from culture after CMV antigen stimulation. The origin of this receptor is a human donor in good health (CMV status not recorded). Some clones in this sample may be carry-over from other donors' samples. The CDR3 loop reads CASSLQGFGNTEAFF. In nucleotides, the sequence is TGTGCCAGCAGTTTACAGGGTTTTGGGAACACTGAAGCTTTCTTT.